The 19 T cell receptor beta chains listed next were all sequenced from one sample in a study of early T cells in non-severe SARS-CoV-2 infection. TCRdb recomputed calls from the 5' RACE reads with MiXCR, one row per CDR3 protein. Among roughly 53,000 distinct CDR3 sequences, 8% to 13% were seen once, and the ten largest hold under 5%. Sequencing used whole blood. These receptors came from an adult who was a healthcare worker with PCR-confirmed SARS-CoV-2 infection or an uninfected control (not recorded which).

This clonotype appeared many times. The chain has TRBV30 and TRBJ2-5; D possibly uses TRBD1 or TRBD2 (5 bases each). This CDR3 is built from 13 residues. The germline CDR1 and CDR2 sequences are GTSNPN and SVGIG (reference sequence). Trimming stripped 0 bases from V and 9 bases from J, with 14 bases between. Here the CDR3 DNA reads TGTGCCTGGAGTGTAGGTCGGCTGGGGGCCCAGTACTTC. It specifies CAWSVGRLGAQYF.

This clonotype was counted many times. The chain is built from TRBV7-2 and TRBJ2-7; 12 bases are a match to TRBD2. V shed 5 bases, J shed 6 bases, and the junction held 8 bases outside the gene matches. The germline gives CDR1 SGHTA, CDR2 FQGNSA. The CDR3 totals 15 residues. Written as DNA, the CDR3 is TGTGCCAGCAGCCCCTGGACTAGCGGGGAAGTCGAGCAGTACTTC. Translation gives CASSPWTSGEVEQYF.

This clonotype has a handful of counts. The V call is TRBV5-1, the J call TRBJ1-2; a weak D match, TRBD1 (6 bases). V lost 0 bases, J lost 2 bases, and 8 bases lay in between. In germline, CDR1 is SGHRS, CDR2 YFSETQ. This CDR3 has 14 residues. The chain's CDR3 is CASSLGDNNYGYTF. The DNA of the CDR3 is TGCGCCAGCAGCTTGGGGGACAACAACTATGGCTACACCTTC.

The V gene is TRBV11-3, the J gene TRBJ2-1; D unresolved. Germline loops: CDR1 SGHNT, CDR2 YENEEA. Trimming removed 4 bases at V and 4 bases at J, with 5 bases between. This CDR3 is built from 12 residues. CDR3 DNA sequence: TGTGCCAGCAGCTCAGGTTACAATGAGCAGTTCTTC. Encoded protein: CASSSGYNEQFF.

This clonotype was counted many times. CDR3 region: CASSLGLAGVGGNIQYF. As DNA, the CDR3 is TGTGCCAGCAGTTTGGGACTAGCGGGAGTGGGCGGAAACATTCAGTACTTC. The genes are TRBV12-3 or TRBV12-4 and TRBJ2-4, with 14 bases matching TRBD2. Trimming removed 3 bases from V and 6 bases from J; junction bases left unmatched: 7. This CDR3 contains 17 residues.

This chain joins TRBV10-1 and TRBJ1-1; D is undetermined. The length of the CDR3 is 14 residues. The germline V gene has CDR1 WNHNN and CDR2 SYGVQD (reference sequence). V was trimmed by 2 bases and J by 3 bases, leaving 10 bases between them. The CDR3 loop is CASSENVGDTEAFF. The CDR3 DNA reads TGCGCCAGCAGTGAGAACGTCGGCGACACTGAAGCTTTCTTT.

This clonotype showed up many times. CDR3 coding DNA: TGCAGCGTTGAGCCCCAGCATTTT. It codes for CSVEPQHF. The V gene is TRBV29-1, the J gene TRBJ1-5; D call uncertain. Trimming removed 3 bases from V and 9 bases from J, with 0 bases in between. From germline, CDR1 is SQVTM and CDR2 ANQGSEA. The CDR3 runs 8 residues.

The genes are TRBV10-3 and TRBJ2-3; 7 nucleotides match TRBD2. The CDR3 runs 15 residues. V gave up 3 bases and J gave up 2 bases; unmatched junction bases: 5. Germline V lookup: CDR1 ENHRY, CDR2 SYGVKD. CDR3 nucleotides: TGTGCCATCAGTGACCCCGGGACTAACACAGATACGCAGTATTTT. Protein: CAISDPGTNTDTQYF.

Many counts were recorded for this clonotype. The chain links TRBV18 to TRBJ2-1, with D perhaps matching TRBD1 (5 bases). This CDR3 region has 14 residues. V was pared by 3 bases and J by 2 bases, with 8 bases between. From germline, CDR1 is KGHSH and CDR2 LQKENI. CDR3 in amino acids: CASSPQGTYNEQFF. The CDR3 DNA is TGTGCCAGCTCACCGCAGGGTACCTACAATGAGCAGTTCTTC.

The table lists this clonotype with many counts. The chain recombines TRBV7-9 with TRBJ2-3, with 7 bases that match TRBD1. Germline V CDR1 and CDR2: SEHNR, FQNEAQ (reference sequence). Germline trimming cut 2 bases from V and 9 bases from J; bases unmatched to any gene: 8. The CDR3 has 14 residues. The CDR3 sequence is CASSLRGQRGTQYF. Written as DNA, the CDR3 is TGTGCCAGCAGCTTACGGGGACAGAGAGGGACGCAGTATTTT.

The V call is TRBV29-1, the J call TRBJ2-3, with D tentatively TRBD1 (6 bases). Germline V gene data show CDR1 as SQVTM and CDR2 as ANQGSEA. Trimming removed 6 bases from V and 5 bases from J, with 12 bases in between. The CDR3 runs 12 residues. This chain's CDR3 is CSVQSRGDTQYF. The DNA of the CDR3 is TGCAGCGTCCAGAGCAGGGGAGATACGCAGTATTTT.

The chain recombines TRBV5-1 with TRBJ2-3, with 7 bases fitting TRBD1. Germline V gene sequence: CDR1 SGHRS, CDR2 YFSETQ. The CDR3 covers 14 residues. Trimming removed 4 bases from V and 2 bases from J; junction bases left unmatched: 4. The CDR3 bases are TGCGCCAGCAGCATAGGGACAGTCACAGATACGCAGTATTTT. It specifies CASSIGTVTDTQYF.

The V call is TRBV11-2, the J call TRBJ2-3; perhaps TRBD2 as D (7 bases). V lost 5 bases to trimming and J lost 4 bases, with 16 bases between them. Germline V gene sequence: CDR1 SGHAT, CDR2 FQNNGV. This CDR3 is 15 amino acids long. The CDR3 DNA follows: TGTGCCAGCAGCACTCAAGGGGGGGCCCCAGATACGCAGTATTTT. Translating it yields CASSTQGGAPDTQYF.

This clonotype was picked up many times. The chain recombines TRBV12-5 with TRBJ2-3, with D tentatively TRBD1 (6 bases). This CDR3 contains 18 residues. CDR1 and CDR2 (germline): LGHNT, FRNRAP. The germline V and J ends were trimmed by 0 bases and 0 bases, with 16 bases remaining between them. The CDR3: CASGLVPGTFSSTDTQYF. CDR3 nucleotide sequence: TGTGCTAGTGGTTTGGTACCCGGGACATTTTCTAGCACAGATACGCAGTATTTT.

The rearrangement uses TRBV3-1 and TRBJ2-5; unclear D gene. CDR1 is LGHDT and CDR2 is YNNKEL in the germline V gene (reference sequence). The CDR3 extends over 11 amino acids. Deletions cut 2 bases from V and 5 bases from J, with 3 bases between. This chain's CDR3 is CASSQRETQYF. CDR3 coding DNA: TGTGCCAGCAGCCAACGGGAGACCCAGTACTTC.

This clonotype was recorded many times. The chain is built from TRBV9 and TRBJ2-3, with a weak D call TRBD1 (6 bases). CDR3 length: 13 residues. V was shortened by 4 bases and J by 3 bases, with 9 bases between the two germline ends. Germline CDR1 reads SGDLS; CDR2 reads YYNGEE. CDR3 nucleotides: TGTGCCAGCAGCTTACAGGGAACAGATACGCAGTATTTT. It codes for CASSLQGTDTQYF.

The chain couples TRBV5-6 to TRBJ1-1; no clear D gene. Germline V gene sequence: CDR1 SGHDT, CDR2 YYEEEE. The CDR3 is 15 residues long. Deletions cut 1 base from V and 2 bases from J, with 12 bases between. The CDR3 nucleotides are TGTGCCAGCAGCTTGTTGGGCAGCCTAAACACTGAAGCTTTCTTT. This sequence encodes CASSLLGSLNTEAFF.

The genes are TRBV7-9 and TRBJ1-6, with 10 bases fitting TRBD1. Looked up from germline, CDR1 is SEHNR and CDR2 is FQNEAQ (reference sequence). The J segment lost 13 bases and the V segment lost 4 bases, leaving 1 base of the junction unmatched. This CDR3 has 12 amino acids. CDR3 sequence reads: CASSSGQGPLHF. CDR3 nucleotide sequence: TGTGCCAGCAGCTCGGGACAGGGGCCCCTCCACTTT.

The chain joins TRBV5-5 to TRBJ2-6; the D gene is possibly TRBD2 (5 bases). Germline V lookup: CDR1 SGHKS, CDR2 YYEKEE (reference sequence). V lost 4 bases and J 0 bases, leaving 8 bases between the germline ends. This CDR3 has 15 amino acids. The CDR3 loop reads CASSPGYSGANVLTF. In DNA, the CDR3 is TGTGCCAGCAGCCCGGGGTACTCTGGGGCCAACGTCCTGACTTTC.